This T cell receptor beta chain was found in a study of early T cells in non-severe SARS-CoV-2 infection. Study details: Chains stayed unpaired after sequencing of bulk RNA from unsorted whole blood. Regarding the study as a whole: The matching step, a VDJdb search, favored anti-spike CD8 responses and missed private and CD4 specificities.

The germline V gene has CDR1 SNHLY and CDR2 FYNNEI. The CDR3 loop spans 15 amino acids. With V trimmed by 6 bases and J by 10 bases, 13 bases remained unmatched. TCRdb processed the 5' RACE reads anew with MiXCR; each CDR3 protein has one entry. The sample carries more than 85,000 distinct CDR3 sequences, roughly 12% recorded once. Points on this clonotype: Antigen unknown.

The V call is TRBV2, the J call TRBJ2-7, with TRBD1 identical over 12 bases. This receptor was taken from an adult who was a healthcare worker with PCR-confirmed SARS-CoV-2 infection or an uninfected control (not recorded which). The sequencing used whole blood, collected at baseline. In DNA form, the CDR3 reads TGTGCCAGCAGCCCCGGGACAGGGGGCCAGGGGCCCCAGTACTTC. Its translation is CASSPGTGGQGPQYF.